Sequencing of this T cell receptor (beta chain) was carried out in a study of shared clonotypes between healthy human individuals. Whole-study findings and limits: Of the naive CD4 clonotypes, about 5% were shared across a few donors.

Donors had no recently reported acute infections or vaccinations and were HIV-negative. The method was immunoSEQ multiplex PCR; TCRdb's version includes in-frame clones alone and lacks a portion of them. This table holds around 330,000 clones, 74% found once. V was shortened by 8 bases and J by 1 base, with 15 bases between the two germline ends. Germline assignment: CDR1 MNHNS and CDR2 SASEGT. This CDR3 spans 14 amino acids. Concerning this clone: Its antigen is not identified.

Sequencing was carried out using memory CD4+ T cells sorted from blood. The subset was: CD45RA-negative fraction. The J gene is TRBJ2-7, the V gene TRBV6-1; D possibly uses TRBD1 or TRBD2 (5 bases each). This clonotype originated in a young man in good health. The CDR3 nucleotides read TGTGCCAGCTCCCGGGACGGCTTGTCCTACGAGCAGTACTTC. It is translated as CASSRDGLSYEQYF.